A selection of T cell receptor beta chains follows, all from one sample in a study of T cell changes during pregnancy in multiple sclerosis. Assay: immunoSEQ multiplex PCR; the TCRdb copy retains only in-frame clones and omits some. The table lists approximately 63,000 clones, roughly nine tenths of them singletons. The sample here was peripheral blood, taken in the third trimester of pregnancy. The receptor set was obtained from a female donor in good health, enrolled as a control in a pregnancy study. Both conserved end residues are trimmed from each CDR3. Fields, in order: V gene, J gene, CDR3 protein.

V gene: TRBV11-2; J gene: TRBJ2-7; CDR3 protein: ASSSGFSSYEQY
V gene: TRBV18; J gene: TRBJ2-7; CDR3 protein: ASSPERDSSHEQY
V gene: TRBV29-1; J gene: TRBJ2-7; CDR3 protein: SVGAYEQY
V gene: TRBV5-1; J gene: TRBJ2-5; CDR3 protein: ASSLGAEGETQY
V gene: TRBV28; J gene: TRBJ1-5; CDR3 protein: ASSLAGDQPQH
V gene: TRBV11-2; J gene: TRBJ2-7; CDR3 protein: ASSSDSSYEQY
V gene: TRBV2; J gene: TRBJ1-5; CDR3 protein: ASSAQGAGNQPQH
V gene: TRBV5-6; J gene: TRBJ2-7; CDR3 protein: ASSLGAAGVLTYEQY
V gene: TRBV2; J gene: TRBJ2-1; CDR3 protein: ATGLVSYNEQF
V gene: TRBV7-9; J gene: TRBJ2-4; CDR3 protein: ASSLSTGVAGKNIQY
V gene: TRBV6-5; J gene: TRBJ2-3; CDR3 protein: ASSRPTTGTDTQY
V gene: TRBV10-3; J gene: TRBJ1-2; CDR3 protein: AISEGQGPNYGYT
V gene: TRBV7-9; J gene: TRBJ1-4; CDR3 protein: AGGMTGYDEKLF
V gene: TRBV6-1; J gene: TRBJ2-3; CDR3 protein: ASYEQGASTDTQY
V gene: TRBV28; J gene: TRBJ1-2; CDR3 protein: ASSRDRVPQVDGYT
V gene: TRBV19; J gene: TRBJ2-1; CDR3 protein: ASSMDRSSYNEQF
V gene: TRBV5-1; J gene: TRBJ2-3; CDR3 protein: ASSLGLAGGDNTDTQY
V gene: TRBV2; J gene: TRBJ1-2; CDR3 protein: ASSALTGFGYT
V gene: TRBV30; J gene: TRBJ1-2; CDR3 protein: AWSLQGEGVYGYT
V gene: TRBV28; J gene: TRBJ2-7; CDR3 protein: ASSFRGLFSYEQY
V gene: TRBV5-4; J gene: TRBJ2-3; CDR3 protein: ASSLVRGGTDTQY
V gene: TRBV9; J gene: TRBJ2-1; CDR3 protein: ASSGTGSYNEQF
V gene: TRBV2; J gene: TRBJ2-5; CDR3 protein: ASSPGDDQETQY
V gene: TRBV5-1; J gene: TRBJ2-1; CDR3 protein: ASSLGGYNEQF
V gene: TRBV4-1; J gene: TRBJ2-3; CDR3 protein: ASSHDRSTSTDTQY
V gene: TRBV27; J gene: TRBJ2-1; CDR3 protein: ASSWTSGYNEQF
V gene: TRBV11-2; J gene: TRBJ1-2; CDR3 protein: ASSPRTGKDGYT
V gene: TRBV7-9; J gene: TRBJ1-1; CDR3 protein: ASSLDTTEAF
V gene: TRBV5-1; J gene: TRBJ2-1; CDR3 protein: ASSLVPPSSYNEQF
V gene: TRBV4-2; J gene: TRBJ2-1; CDR3 protein: ASSQSAGAFDNEQF
V gene: TRBV9; J gene: TRBJ2-2; CDR3 protein: ASSASRDKINTGELF
V gene: TRBV10-3; J gene: TRBJ2-7; CDR3 protein: AHGTGASYEQY
V gene: TRBV30; J gene: TRBJ1-1; CDR3 protein: AWSDSLNTEAF
V gene: TRBV4-1; J gene: TRBJ2-7; CDR3 protein: ASSQDLAGSDEQY